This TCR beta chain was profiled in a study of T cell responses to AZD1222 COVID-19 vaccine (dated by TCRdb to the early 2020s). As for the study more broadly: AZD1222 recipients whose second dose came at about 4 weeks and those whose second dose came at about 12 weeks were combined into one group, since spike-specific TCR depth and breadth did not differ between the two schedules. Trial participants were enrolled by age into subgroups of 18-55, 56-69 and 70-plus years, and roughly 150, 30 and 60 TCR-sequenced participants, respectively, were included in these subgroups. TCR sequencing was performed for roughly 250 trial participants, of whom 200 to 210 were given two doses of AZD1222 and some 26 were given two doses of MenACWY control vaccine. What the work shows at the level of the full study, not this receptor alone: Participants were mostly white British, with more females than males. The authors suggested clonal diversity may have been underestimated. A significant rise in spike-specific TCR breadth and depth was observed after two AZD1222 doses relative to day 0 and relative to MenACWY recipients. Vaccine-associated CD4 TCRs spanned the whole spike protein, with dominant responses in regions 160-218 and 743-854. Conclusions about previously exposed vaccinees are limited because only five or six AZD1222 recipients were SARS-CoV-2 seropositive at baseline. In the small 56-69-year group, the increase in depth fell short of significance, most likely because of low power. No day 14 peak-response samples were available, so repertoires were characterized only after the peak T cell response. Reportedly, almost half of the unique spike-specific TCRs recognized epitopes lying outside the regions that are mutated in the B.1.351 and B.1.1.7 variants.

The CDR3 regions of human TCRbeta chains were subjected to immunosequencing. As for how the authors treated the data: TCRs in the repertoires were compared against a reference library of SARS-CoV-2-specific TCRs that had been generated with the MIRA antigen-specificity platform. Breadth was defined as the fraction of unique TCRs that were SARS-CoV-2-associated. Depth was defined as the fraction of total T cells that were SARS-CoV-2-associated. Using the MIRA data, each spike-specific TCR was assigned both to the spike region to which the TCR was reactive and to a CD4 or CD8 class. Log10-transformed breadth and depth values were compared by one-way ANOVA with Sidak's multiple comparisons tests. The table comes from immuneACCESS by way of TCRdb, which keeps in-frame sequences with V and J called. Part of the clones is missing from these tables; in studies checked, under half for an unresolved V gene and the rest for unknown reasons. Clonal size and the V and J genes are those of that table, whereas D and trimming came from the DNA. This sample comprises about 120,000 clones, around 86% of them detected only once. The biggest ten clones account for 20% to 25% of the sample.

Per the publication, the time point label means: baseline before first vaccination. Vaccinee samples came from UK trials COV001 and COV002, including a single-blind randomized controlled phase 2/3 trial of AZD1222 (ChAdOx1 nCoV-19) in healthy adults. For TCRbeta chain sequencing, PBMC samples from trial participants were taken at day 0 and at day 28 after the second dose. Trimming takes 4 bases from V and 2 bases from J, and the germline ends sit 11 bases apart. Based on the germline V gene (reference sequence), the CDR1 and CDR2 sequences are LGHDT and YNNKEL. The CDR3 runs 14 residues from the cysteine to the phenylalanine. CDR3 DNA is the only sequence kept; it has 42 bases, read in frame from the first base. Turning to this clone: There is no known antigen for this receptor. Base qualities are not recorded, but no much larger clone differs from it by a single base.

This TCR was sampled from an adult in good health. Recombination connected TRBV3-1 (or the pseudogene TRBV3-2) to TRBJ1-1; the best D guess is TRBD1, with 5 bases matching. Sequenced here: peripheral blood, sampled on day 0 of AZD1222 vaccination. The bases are TGTGCCAGCAGCCTTCGGGGGACCAACACTGAAGCTTTCTTT. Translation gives CASSLRGTNTEAFF.